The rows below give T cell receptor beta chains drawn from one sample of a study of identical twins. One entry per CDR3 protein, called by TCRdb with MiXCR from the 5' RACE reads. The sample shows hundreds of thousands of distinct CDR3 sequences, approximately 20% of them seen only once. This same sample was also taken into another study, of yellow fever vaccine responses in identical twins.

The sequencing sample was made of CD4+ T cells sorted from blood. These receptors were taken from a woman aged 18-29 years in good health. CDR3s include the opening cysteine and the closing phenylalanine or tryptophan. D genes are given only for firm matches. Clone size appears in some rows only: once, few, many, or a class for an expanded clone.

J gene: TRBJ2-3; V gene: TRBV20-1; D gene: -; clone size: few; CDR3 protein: CSARTPKTSPDTQYF; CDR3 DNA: TGCAGTGCGAGGACCCCGAAGACATCGCCAGATACGCAGTATTTT
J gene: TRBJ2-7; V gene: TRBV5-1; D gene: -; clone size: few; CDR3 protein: CASSLEGRPTYEQYF; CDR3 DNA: TGCGCCAGCAGCTTGGAAGGGCGCCCCACCTACGAGCAGTACTTC
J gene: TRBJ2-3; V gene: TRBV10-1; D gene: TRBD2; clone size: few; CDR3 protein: CASSEIGGGSFRTDTQYF; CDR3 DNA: TGCGCCAGCAGTGAGATCGGCGGGGGGTCCTTCCGCACAGATACGCAGTATTTT
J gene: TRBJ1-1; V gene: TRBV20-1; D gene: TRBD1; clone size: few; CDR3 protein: CSASGDRDEAFF; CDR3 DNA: TGCAGTGCTAGTGGGGACAGGGACGAAGCTTTCTTT
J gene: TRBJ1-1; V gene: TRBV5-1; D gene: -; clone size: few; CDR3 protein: CASSQQEMNTEAFF; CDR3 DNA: TGCGCCAGCAGCCAACAGGAGATGAACACTGAAGCTTTCTTT
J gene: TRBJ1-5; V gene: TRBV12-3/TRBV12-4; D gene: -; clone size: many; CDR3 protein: CASSAQQGNQPQHF; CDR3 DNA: TGTGCCAGCAGCGCCCAGCAGGGGAATCAGCCCCAGCATTTT
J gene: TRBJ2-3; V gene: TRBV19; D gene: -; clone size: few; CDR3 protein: CASSMWRDTQYF; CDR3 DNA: TGTGCCAGTAGTATGTGGAGAGATACGCAGTATTTT
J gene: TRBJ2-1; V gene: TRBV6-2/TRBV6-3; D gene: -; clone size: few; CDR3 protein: CASSYSNPAVSLSYNEQFF; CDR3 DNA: TGTGCCAGCAGTTACTCAAATCCAGCGGTCTCCCTGTCCTACAATGAGCAGTTCTTC
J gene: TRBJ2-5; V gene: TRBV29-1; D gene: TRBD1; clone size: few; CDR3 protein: CSAQQGVAQETQYF; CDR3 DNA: TGCAGCGCACAACAGGGGGTTGCCCAAGAGACCCAGTACTTC
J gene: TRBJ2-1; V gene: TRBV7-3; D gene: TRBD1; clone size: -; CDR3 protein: CASSPRTGARKGEQFF; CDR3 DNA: TGTGCCAGCAGCCCCCGGACAGGGGCCCGAAAGGGTGAGCAGTTCTTC
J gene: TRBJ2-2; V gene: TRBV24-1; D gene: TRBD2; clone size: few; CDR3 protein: CATSDPGGLNTGELFF; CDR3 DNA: TGTGCCACCAGTGACCCGGGAGGGTTGAACACCGGGGAGCTGTTTTTT
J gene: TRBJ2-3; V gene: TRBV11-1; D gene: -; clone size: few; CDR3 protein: CASSSTPWRGPSTDTQYF; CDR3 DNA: TGTGCCAGCAGTTCCACCCCCTGGAGGGGGCCAAGCACAGATACGCAGTATTTT
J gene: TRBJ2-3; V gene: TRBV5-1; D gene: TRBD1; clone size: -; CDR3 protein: CASSGGQGRRTDTQYF; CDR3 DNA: TGCGCCAGCAGCGGGGGACAGGGGAGGCGGACAGATACGCAGTATTTT
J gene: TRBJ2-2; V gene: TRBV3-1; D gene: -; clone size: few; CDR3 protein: CASSSRREGQNSDTGELFF; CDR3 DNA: TGTGCCAGCAGCTCCCGGAGGGAAGGCCAAAACTCGGACACCGGGGAGCTGTTTTTT
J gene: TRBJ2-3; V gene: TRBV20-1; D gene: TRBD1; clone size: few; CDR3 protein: CSAPLEGASTDTQYF; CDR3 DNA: TGCAGTGCTCCGCTTGAGGGGGCGTCAACAGATACGCAGTATTTT
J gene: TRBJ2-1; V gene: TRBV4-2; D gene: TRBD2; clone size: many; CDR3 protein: CASSQIAGSYNEQFF; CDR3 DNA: TGTGCCAGCAGCCAAATAGCGGGAAGCTACAATGAGCAGTTCTTC
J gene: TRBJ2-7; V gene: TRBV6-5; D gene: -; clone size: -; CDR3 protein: CASSYPYEGTGEQYF; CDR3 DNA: TGTGCCAGCAGTTACCCTTATGAGGGGACGGGGGAGCAGTACTTC
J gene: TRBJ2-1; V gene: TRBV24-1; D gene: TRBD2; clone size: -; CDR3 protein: CATSVTSGRYNEQFF; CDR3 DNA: TGTGCCACCAGTGTCACTAGCGGGCGATACAATGAGCAGTTCTTC
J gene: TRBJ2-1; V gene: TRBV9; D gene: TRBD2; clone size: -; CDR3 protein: CASSVGGSGRQSIFYNEQFF; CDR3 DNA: TGTGCCAGCAGCGTAGGTGGTAGCGGGAGGCAATCAATTTTTTACAATGAGCAGTTCTTC
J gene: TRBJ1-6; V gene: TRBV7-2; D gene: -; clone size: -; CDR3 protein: CASSSSGTANSPLHF; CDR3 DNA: TGTGCCAGCAGCTCATCCGGGACGGCAAATTCACCCCTCCACTTT
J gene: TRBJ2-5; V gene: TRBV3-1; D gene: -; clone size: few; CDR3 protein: CASSHGGETQYF; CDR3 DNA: TGTGCCAGCAGCCATGGGGGGGAGACCCAGTACTTC
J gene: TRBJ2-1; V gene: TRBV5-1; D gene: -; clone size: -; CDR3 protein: CASSKPGLENEQFF; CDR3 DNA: TGCGCCAGCAGCAAACCGGGACTGGAAAATGAGCAGTTCTTC
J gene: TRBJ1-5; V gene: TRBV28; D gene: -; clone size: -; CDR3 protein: CASRLQGVMRNQPQHF; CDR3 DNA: TGTGCCAGCAGATTACAGGGAGTAATGCGCAATCAGCCCCAGCATTTT
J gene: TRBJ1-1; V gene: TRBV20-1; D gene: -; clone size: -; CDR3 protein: CSYSKNTEAFF; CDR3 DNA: TGCAGTTACTCCAAGAACACTGAAGCTTTCTTT
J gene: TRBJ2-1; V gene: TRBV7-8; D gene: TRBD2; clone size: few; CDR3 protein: CASSPWASGSSYNEQFF; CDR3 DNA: TGTGCCAGCAGCCCGTGGGCTAGCGGGAGTTCTTACAATGAGCAGTTCTTC
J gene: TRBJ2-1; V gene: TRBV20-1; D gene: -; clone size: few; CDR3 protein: CSASSLVPYNEQFF; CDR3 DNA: TGCAGTGCTTCTTCCCTGGTCCCCTACAATGAGCAGTTCTTC
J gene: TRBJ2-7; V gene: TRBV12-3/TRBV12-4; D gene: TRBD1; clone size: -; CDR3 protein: CASSRTATGNYEQYF; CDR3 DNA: TGTGCCAGCAGTCGGACCGCGACAGGGAACTACGAGCAGTACTTC
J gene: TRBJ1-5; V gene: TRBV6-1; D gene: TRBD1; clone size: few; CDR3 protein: CASSRQGMDQPQHF; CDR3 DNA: TGTGCCAGCAGTAGACAGGGGATGGATCAGCCCCAGCATTTT
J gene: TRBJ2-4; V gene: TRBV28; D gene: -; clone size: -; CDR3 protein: CASSLSLGVNLAVSTRGTIQYF; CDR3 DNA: TGTGCCAGCAGTTTATCCCTAGGGGTGAACCTAGCGGTCTCAACCAGGGGTACCATTCAGTACTTC
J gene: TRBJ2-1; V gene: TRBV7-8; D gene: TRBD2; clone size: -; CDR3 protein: CASSQKRLASGNEQFF; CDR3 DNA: TGTGCCAGCAGCCAAAAACGACTAGCGAGTGGGAATGAGCAGTTCTTC
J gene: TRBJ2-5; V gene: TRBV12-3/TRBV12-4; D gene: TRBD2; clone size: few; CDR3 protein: CASSFRGGRFETQYF; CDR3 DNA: TGTGCCAGCAGTTTCCGGGGGGGGCGCTTTGAGACCCAGTACTTC
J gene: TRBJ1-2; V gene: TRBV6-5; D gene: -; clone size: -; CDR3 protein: CASRRQDYGYTF; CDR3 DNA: TGTGCCAGCAGACGACAGGACTATGGCTACACCTTC
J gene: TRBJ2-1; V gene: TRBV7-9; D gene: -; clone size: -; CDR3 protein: CASSLASTAGSYNEQFF; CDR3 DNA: TGTGCCAGCAGCTTAGCGAGTACAGCGGGCTCCTACAATGAGCAGTTCTTC
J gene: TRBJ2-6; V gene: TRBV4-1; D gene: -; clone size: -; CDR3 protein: CASSRQRGGSGANVLTF; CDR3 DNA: TGCGCCAGCAGCCGACAACGTGGAGGCTCTGGGGCCAACGTCCTGACTTTC
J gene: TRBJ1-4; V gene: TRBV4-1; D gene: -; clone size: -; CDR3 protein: CASRRGPGQEKLFF; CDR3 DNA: TGCGCCAGCAGGCGCGGACCGGGGCAAGAAAAACTGTTTTTT
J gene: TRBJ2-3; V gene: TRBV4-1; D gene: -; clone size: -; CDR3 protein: CASSQDRLGGTTDTQYF; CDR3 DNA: TGCGCCAGCAGCCAAGATCGATTAGGCGGGACCACAGATACGCAGTATTTT
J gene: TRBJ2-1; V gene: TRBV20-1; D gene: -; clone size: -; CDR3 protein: CSASRVAEGFSYNEQFF; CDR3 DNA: TGCAGTGCTAGCCGAGTAGCGGAAGGGTTCTCCTACAATGAGCAGTTCTTC
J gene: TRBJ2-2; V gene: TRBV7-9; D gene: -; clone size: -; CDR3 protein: CASSLGMAATNTGELFF; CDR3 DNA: TGTGCCAGCAGCTTAGGAATGGCAGCGACGAACACCGGGGAGCTGTTTTTT
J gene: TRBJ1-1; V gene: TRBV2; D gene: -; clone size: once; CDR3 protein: CASSVGQEAFF; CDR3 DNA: TGTGCCAGCAGTGTTGGACAGGAAGCTTTCTTT
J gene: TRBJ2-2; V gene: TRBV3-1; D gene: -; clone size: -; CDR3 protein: CASSQDWDGELFF; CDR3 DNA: TGTGCCAGCAGCCAAGATTGGGACGGGGAGCTGTTTTTT
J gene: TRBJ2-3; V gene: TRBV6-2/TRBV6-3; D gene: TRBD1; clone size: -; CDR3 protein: CASSNRDREGTDTQYF; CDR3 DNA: TGTGCCAGCAGTAACCGGGACAGGGAAGGGACAGATACGCAGTATTTT
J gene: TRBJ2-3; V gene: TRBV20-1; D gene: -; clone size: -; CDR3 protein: CSAHIVSDTQYF; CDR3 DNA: TGCAGTGCGCACATAGTTTCAGATACGCAGTATTTT
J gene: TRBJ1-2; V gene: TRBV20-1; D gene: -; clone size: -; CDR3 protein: CSARTMGAVYGYTF; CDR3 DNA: TGCAGTGCTCGCACGATGGGAGCGGTCTATGGCTACACCTTC
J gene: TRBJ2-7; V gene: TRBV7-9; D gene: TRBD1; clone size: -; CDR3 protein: CASSAPGTGGPPYEQYF; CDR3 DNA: TGTGCCAGCAGCGCTCCCGGGACAGGGGGCCCACCCTACGAGCAGTACTTC
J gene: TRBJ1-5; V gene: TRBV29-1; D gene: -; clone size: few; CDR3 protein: CSVREQNQPQHF; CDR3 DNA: TGCAGCGTTAGAGAGCAGAATCAGCCCCAGCATTTT